These 18 T cell receptor beta chains originate from one sample sequenced in a study of memory CD4+ T cells and cytomegalovirus serostatus. The sort gate was single viable CD3+CD4+CD8-CD45RO+ cells for memory CD4+ T cells. The protocol was immunoSEQ multiplex PCR, while the TCRdb copy is restricted to in-frame clones and leaves out a portion. Of under 80,000 clones listed, 82% are singletons. Material for sequencing was memory CD4+ T cells from blood. These TCRs come from an adult in good health and CMV-seronegative.

With regard to this clone: This sample also contains other DNA sequences that code for the same CDR3. The gene calls are TRBV30 and TRBJ1-5; D might be TRBD1 (5 bases). Germline V gene lookup returns CDR1 GTSNPN and CDR2 SVGIG (reference sequence). This CDR3 is 12 amino acids long. Trimming removed 1 base at V and 4 bases at J, with 5 bases between. The CDR3 here is CAWSGGNQPQHF. In nucleotides, the CDR3 is TGTGCCTGGAGTGGGGGGAATCAGCCCCAGCATTTT.

The rearrangement links TRBV19 to TRBJ1-2; 8 bases align to TRBD1. Trimming at V came to 11 bases and at J to 2 bases, leaving 4 bases not matched to a gene. CDR3 length: 12 amino acids. Germline CDR1 is LNHDA and CDR2 is SQIVND (reference sequence). In DNA, the CDR3 is TGTGCCTCCGGGGACAGGAACTATGGCTACACCTTC. It yields the protein CASGDRNYGYTF. The full variable domain, completed using reference TRBV19 and TRBJ1-2, is DGGITQSPKYLFRKEGQNVTLSCEQNLNHDAMYWYRQDPGQGLRLIYYSQIVNDFQKGDIAEGYSVSREKKESFPLTVTSAQKNPTAFYLCASGDRNYGYTFGSGTRLTVV.

The chain couples TRBV4-2 to TRBJ2-1; maybe TRBD2 (5 bases). Germline CDR1 LGHNA, CDR2 YNFKEQ. The CDR3 length is 18 residues. V lost 0 bases to trimming and J lost 5 bases, with 20 bases between them. DNA of the CDR3: TGTGCCAGCAGCCAAGAGGCTAGTTTTACGGCGGGCCACAATGAGCAGTTCTTC. This encodes CASSQEASFTAGHNEQFF.

This chain joins TRBV14 and TRBJ2-7; 11 bases align to TRBD1. The V and J ends lost 5 bases and 5 bases, in that order; junction bases with no gene match: 5. CDR1 is SGHDN and CDR2 is FVKESK in the germline V gene. The CDR3 is 14 amino acids. The CDR3 nucleotides are TGTGCCAGCAGCGTACGGACAGGGGGCAACGAGCAGTACTTC. It translates to CASSVRTGGNEQYF.

This chain joins TRBV10-1 and TRBJ1-6; perhaps TRBD1 as D (5 bases). The CDR3 contains 15 residues. CDR1 WNHNN and CDR2 SYGVQD come from the germline V gene (reference sequence). Here the CDR3 DNA reads TGCGACCACGGGGACCGCTACAAGGTCAATTCACCCCTCCACTTT. Amino acid sequence: CDHGDRYKVNSPLHF.

The CDR3 loop reads CASGADRANEQFF. CDR3 coding DNA: TGTGCTAGTGGTGCGGACAGGGCCAATGAGCAGTTCTTC. The chain links TRBV12-5 to TRBJ2-1; 8 bases align to TRBD1. The CDR3 consists of 13 residues. Germline assignment: CDR1 LGHNT and CDR2 FRNRAP. The junction had 3 bases not matched to a gene; V was cut back by 5 bases and J by 6 bases. Complete variable domain (other parts from reference TRBV12-5 and TRBJ2-1): DARVTQTPRHKVTEMGQEVTMRCQPILGHNTVFWYRQTMMQGLELLAYFRNRAPLDDSGMPKDRFSAEMPDATLATLKIQPSEPRDSAVYFCASGADRANEQFFGPGTRLTVL.

The chain joins TRBV19 to TRBJ2-2; the match to TRBD1 covers 8 bases. The CDR3 spans 17 residues. Germline V lookup: CDR1 LNHDA, CDR2 SQIVND (reference sequence). The ends lost 6 bases at V and 10 bases at J; junction bases unmatched: 19. CDR3 region: CASSHGQGQATSEELFF. As DNA, the CDR3 is TGTGCCAGTAGCCATGGGCAGGGACAGGCTACTTCAGAGGAGCTGTTTTTT.

The chain links TRBV5-1 to TRBJ2-1, with TRBD2 matching 12 bases. CDR1 and CDR2 (germline): SGHRS, YFSETQ. The CDR3 covers 18 residues. V shed 4 bases, J shed 6 bases, and the junction held 14 bases outside the gene matches. DNA for the CDR3: TGCGCCAGCAGCCCCTCCCCTAGCGGGAGGGCCTTGGTCAATGAGCAGTTCTTC. This translates into CASSPSPSGRALVNEQFF.

CDR3 in amino acids: CASSRGSNEKLFF. CDR3 bases: TGTGCCAGCAGCCGCGGATCGAATGAAAAACTGTTTTTT. The J gene is TRBJ1-4, the V gene TRBV7-8; D gene uncertain. Trimming removed 5 bases at V and 5 bases at J, with 9 bases between. CDR3 size: 13 residues. Germline V gene sequence: CDR1 SGHVS, CDR2 FQNEAQ.

The chain recombines TRBV7-2 with TRBJ2-4; a weak D match, TRBD1 (5 bases). CDR3 length equals 12 residues. Germline assignment: CDR1 SGHTA and CDR2 FQGNSA. With 5 bases removed from V and 8 bases from J, the gap between germline ends came to 10 bases. The CDR3 bases are TGTGCCAGCAGCCGTAGGGGTGACATTCAGTACTTC. This gives the protein CASSRRGDIQYF.

This clone occurred many times. The CDR3 nucleotides read TGTGCCAGCAGTTTGGGACTAGCGGGAAGAGGTGAGCAGTTCTTC. Encoded protein: CASSLGLAGRGEQFF. This rearrangement joins TRBV28 to TRBJ2-1; TRBD2 matches 13 bases. Trimming at V came to 3 bases and at J to 9 bases, leaving 5 bases not matched to a gene. The CDR3 sequence is 15 residues long. The V gene's germline CDR1 is MDHEN and CDR2 SYDVKM.

The J gene is TRBJ1-6, the V gene TRBV5-5; 7 bases align to TRBD1. CDR1 SGHKS and CDR2 YYEKEE come from the germline V gene (reference sequence). V lost 5 bases, J lost 7 bases, and 12 bases stayed unmatched. CDR3 length equals 16 residues. The CDR3 nucleotides are TGTGCCAGCAGTCCCACCGTCGGGACAGCGAATTCACCCCTCCACTTT. Protein sequence: CASSPTVGTANSPLHF.

CDR3 in amino acids: CASSSTGGGLEKLFF. The DNA of the CDR3 is TGTGCCAGTAGTTCGACGGGCGGGGGGCTTGAAAAACTGTTTTTT. The rearrangement joins TRBV19 to TRBJ1-4; D possibly corresponds to TRBD1 (6 bases). Germline V CDR1 and CDR2: LNHDA, SQIVND (reference sequence). V was shortened by 5 bases and J by 7 bases, with 17 bases between the two germline ends. The CDR3 consists of 15 residues.

The rearrangement links TRBV5-1 to TRBJ2-1; 11 nucleotides line up with TRBD2. This CDR3 has 15 amino acids. Germline loops: CDR1 SGHRS, CDR2 YFSETQ. Trimming cost V 5 bases and J 4 bases; bases outside gene matches: 5. The CDR3 protein is CASSSGTSGYNEQFF. CDR3 bases: TGCGCCAGCAGTTCCGGGACTAGCGGATACAATGAGCAGTTCTTC.

The chain uses TRBV30 and TRBJ2-1; D is perhaps TRBD1 or TRBD2 (5 bases each). The CDR3 is 14 amino acids. V was cut by 5 bases and J by 4 bases, with 15 bases left in between. CDR1 GTSNPN and CDR2 SVGIG come from the germline V gene (reference sequence). For the CDR3, the DNA is TGTGCCTGGGGCCGGGACCTGGGGTACAATGAGCAGTTCTTC. Protein product: CAWGRDLGYNEQFF.

V and J are TRBV27 and TRBJ2-7; TRBD2 aligns across 16 bases. V gave up 6 bases and J gave up 4 bases; unmatched junction bases: 12. Per germline, CDR1 MNHEY and CDR2 SMNVEV (reference sequence). CDR3 length: 18 amino acids. The CDR3 protein is CASSHRRGTSGGGYEQYF. Here the CDR3 DNA reads TGTGCCAGCAGCCACCGGAGGGGGACTAGCGGGGGGGGTTACGAGCAGTACTTC.

The V call is TRBV25-1, the J call TRBJ2-7; D gene ambiguous. Trimming shortened V by 1 base and J by 4 bases, and 8 bases separated the two germline ends. Germline V lookup: CDR1 MGHDK, CDR2 SYGVNS. This CDR3 contains 13 residues. The CDR3 DNA follows: TGTGCCAGCAGTGAATCGAAGAGATACGAGCAGTACTTC. The encoded protein is CASSESKRYEQYF.

The chain links TRBV11-3 to TRBJ1-1; D not resolved. Germline CDR1 and CDR2: SGHNT and YENEEA. The length of the CDR3 is 13 residues. Trimming left V 5 bases short and J 1 base short, with 8 bases between. The DNA for the CDR3 is TGTGCCAGCAGCGCCGCGGGGAACACTGAAGCTTTCTTT. It translates to CASSAAGNTEAFF.